This T cell receptor beta chain was obtained from a study of glioma-infiltrating T cells after dendritic cell vaccination. The PCR used 60 V beta and 13 J beta primers. Measured with immunoSEQ multiplex PCR; TCRdb has only the in-frame clones, and not every one. The sample consists of 55,000 to 75,000 clones, about four fifths of them appearing once. Time point denoted: after dendritic cell vaccination, including at tumor progression/relapse. CDR3 length: 14 amino acids. Trimming shortened V by 3 bases and J by 3 bases, and 11 bases separated the two germline ends. Per germline, CDR1 SGHDT and CDR2 YYEEEE.

The chain recombines TRBV5-6 with TRBJ2-3; D call uncertain. Sequences were derived from blood, sampled after dendritic cell vaccination. The source is a human donor with glioblastoma. The CDR3 region has the DNA TGTGCCAGCAGCTGGCCCCTAGGAACAGATACGCAGTATTTT. It is translated as CASSWPLGTDTQYF.